Below, one T cell receptor beta chain is given with its context. Its specificity is unknown. Libraries were UMI-labeled 5' RACE TRB cDNA. From the 5' RACE reads, TCRdb lists one entry per CDR3 protein and no DNA. The clone table shows about 150,000 distinct CDR3 sequences, with the ten largest holding around 0.44%. Every CD8+ subset sample held about 300,000 flow-sorted cells, done in triplicate. Cells classed as naive CD8+ T cells were CD45RO-CCR7+CD27+CD95-. The sample is drawn from a study of CXCR3-negative and CXCR3-positive naive CD8 T cells. Findings and limits, study-wide: Each naive subset displayed comparably high diversity, whereas memory CD8+ cells displayed much lower diversity. Hydrophobicity of TRB CDR3s was greater in CXCR3-positive naive cells than in CXCR3-negative naive cells. TRB CDR3 properties indicated TCR strength, while surface CD5 was similar across naive subsets.

The CDR3 totals 16 residues. V is TRBV23-1 and J is TRBJ2-2; lacking DNA, the TRBD1 call made by TCRdb goes unchecked. TRBV23-1 is an open reading frame, and its role is uncertain. The sequencing sample was made of naive CXCR3+ CD8+ T cells from blood. Subset described: CD45RO-CCR7+CD27+CD95- naive CD8+ T cells expressing CXCR3 (TNR3+). This receptor was obtained from a human donor in good health. Some clones in this sample may be carry-over from other donors' samples. CDR3 in amino acids: CASSSSGTGVTGELFF.